Below are 29 T cell receptor beta chains sequenced from a single sample in a study of T cells after yellow fever vaccination. TCRdb processed the 5' RACE reads anew with MiXCR; each CDR3 protein has one entry. The sample contains roughly 250,000 distinct CDR3 sequences, roughly 13% of which appear only once. Sequenced here: CD4+ T cells sorted from PBMCs, sampled 45 days after the yellow fever booster vaccination. These receptors were taken from a man between 25 and 39 years old who received the YFV17D yellow fever vaccine.

This clonotype was found a few times. The chain is built from TRBV18 and TRBJ2-1; 11 bases match TRBD2. Germline V CDR1 and CDR2: KGHSH, LQKENI. With 3 bases clipped from V and 4 bases from J, the junction kept 8 bases outside the gene matches. The CDR3 consists of 17 residues. The CDR3 bases are TGTGCCAGCTCACCCCCCGGGACTAGCGGAGCTTACAATGAGCAGTTCTTC. Translated, it gives CASSPPGTSGAYNEQFF.

In its sample, this clonotype was seen a few times. The chain joins TRBV5-5 to TRBJ2-5; D may correspond to TRBD1 or TRBD2 (5 bases each). In germline, CDR1 is SGHKS, CDR2 YYEKEE (reference sequence). The ends were cut back, 0 bases at V and 4 bases at J, with 19 bases in the middle. This CDR3 is built from 17 residues. The CDR3 region is CASSLGGGAWSLETQYF. The CDR3 DNA reads as TGTGCCAGCAGCTTGGGTGGGGGAGCCTGGTCGCTAGAGACCCAGTACTTC.

Written as DNA, the CDR3 is TGTGCCAGCAGTACTACTAGCGGGCTCTCCTACGAGCAGTACTTC. It encodes CASSTTSGLSYEQYF. The chain combines TRBV28 with TRBJ2-7; the match to TRBD2 covers 9 bases. Trimming at V came to 5 bases and at J to 0 bases, leaving 5 bases not matched to a gene. The germline gives CDR1 MDHEN, CDR2 SYDVKM. This CDR3 is 15 amino acids long. Filled out from reference TRBV28 and TRBJ2-7, the complete variable domain reads DVKVTQSSRYLVKRTGEKVFLECVQDMDHENMFWYRQDPGLGLRLIYFSYDVKMKEKGDIPEGYSVSREKKERFSLILESASTNQTSMYLCASSTTSGLSYEQYFGPGTRLTVT.

V usage is TRBV28 and J usage is TRBJ1-1, with a weak D call TRBD1 (5 bases). This CDR3 has 14 amino acids. V lost 3 bases and J 10 bases, leaving 18 bases between the germline ends. Germline V gives CDR1 MDHEN, CDR2 SYDVKM. The DNA of the CDR3 is TGTGCCAGCAGTTTGGGGGGGATGCTTCAGGGAGCTTTCTTT. Translating gives CASSLGGMLQGAFF. The entire variable domain, with the rest obtained from reference TRBV28 and TRBJ1-1, is as follows: DVKVTQSSRYLVKRTGEKVFLECVQDMDHENMFWYRQDPGLGLRLIYFSYDVKMKEKGDIPEGYSVSREKKERFSLILESASTNQTSMYLCASSLGGMLQGAFFGQGTRLTVV.

V gene TRBV5-1 combines with J gene TRBJ2-2; TRBD1 matches 7 bases. V was pared by 3 bases and J by 2 bases, with 10 bases of the junction left unmatched. CDR3 length equals 17 residues. The V gene's germline CDR1 is SGHRS and CDR2 YFSETQ. In nucleotides, the CDR3 is TGCGCCAGCAGCTACCAGAGACAGGGAACAAACACCGGGGAGCTGTTTTTT. Translation gives CASSYQRQGTNTGELFF.

Only one count was recorded for this clonotype. The genes are TRBV18 and TRBJ2-5; weak D call: TRBD2 (6 bases). Trimming took 6 bases from V and 5 from J, leaving 13 bases between them. Germline V gives CDR1 KGHSH, CDR2 LQKENI. The CDR3 covers 13 residues. Here the CDR3 reads CASSSGFSETQYF. CDR3 nucleotides: TGTGCCAGCTCTAGCGGCTTTTCTGAGACCCAGTACTTC.

CDR3 sequence (DNA): TGTGCCAGCAGCCAGGGACAGGTAAAGACCCAGTACTTC. Translating gives CASSQGQVKTQYF. This sequence joins TRBV6-2 or TRBV6-3 and TRBJ2-5; 8 bases match TRBD1. With V trimmed by 6 bases and J by 6 bases, 6 bases remained unmatched. The CDR3 extends over 13 amino acids. CDR1 MNHEY and CDR2 SVGEGT come from the germline V gene.

The chain has TRBV28 and TRBJ2-1; 7 bases are a match to TRBD2. The V gene end was trimmed by 4 bases and the J gene end by 6 bases; junction bases not matched to a gene: 3. The CDR3 runs 13 residues. Germline V CDR1 and CDR2: MDHEN, SYDVKM. CDR3 nucleotide sequence: TGTGCCAGCAGTTATGGGACTACCAATGAGCAGTTCTTC. Its protein is CASSYGTTNEQFF.

The chain is built from TRBV6-1 and TRBJ2-2; D remains ambiguous. This CDR3 contains 15 residues. Trimming pared 4 bases from V and 0 bases from J, leaving 9 bases between. Germline V gene data show CDR1 as MNHNS and CDR2 as SASEGT. The DNA for the CDR3 is TGTGCCAGCAGTGTGCTTGACGCGAACACCGGGGAGCTGTTTTTT. It encodes CASSVLDANTGELFF.

This chain joins TRBV4-3 and TRBJ2-5, with D possibly being TRBD1 (5 bases). Germline CDR1 is LGHNA and CDR2 is YSLEER. V lost 0 bases and J lost 4, with 15 bases in between. The CDR3 contains 16 residues. CDR3 DNA sequence: TGCGCCAGCAGCCAAGAGGGCTTAGGGGCGGCAGAGACCCAGTACTTC. Its translation: CASSQEGLGAAETQYF.

As concerns this clonotype: Compared with germline, one end of the junction differs, possibly owing to a read error. The chain has TRBV7-3 and TRBJ2-3; D gene unclear. CDR3 size: 12 residues. Per germline, CDR1 SGHTA and CDR2 FQGTGA. Written as DNA, the CDR3 is TGTGCCAGCAGCTTAGCATCTTCTATGGCGGTTTTT. Its protein is CASSLASSMAVF.

About this clonotype: At one end the junction does not follow the germline gene, possibly because of a read error. The genes are TRBV28 and TRBJ1-5, with D unresolved. CDR1 is MDHEN, CDR2 SYDVKM, per germline. The CDR3 sequence is 16 residues long. CDR3 in DNA: TGTACCAGCACCCCGATTGGCGGATATAGCAATCAGCCCCAGCATTTT. This sequence encodes CTSTPIGGYSNQPQHF.

This clonotype appeared a few times. The chain has TRBV20-1 and TRBJ2-7; D gene uncertain. The V end lost 3 bases, the J end lost 0 bases, and 12 bases lay between the germline ends. CDR1 and CDR2 from the germline V gene are DFQATT and SNEGSKA (reference sequence). This CDR3 spans 14 amino acids. CDR3 DNA sequence: TGCAGTGCTAGCCCCACCGCTGGCTCCTACGAGCAGTACTTC. Translating gives CSASPTAGSYEQYF.

Worth noting for this clonotype: Just one base apart from a much larger clone, this may be a read error. This sequence joins TRBV15 and TRBJ2-1; 8 positions match TRBD2. The CDR3 covers 18 residues. Germline values: CDR1 LNHNV, CDR2 YYDKDF (reference sequence). CDR3 amino acids: CPTSRFSSGSGSYNEQFF. The CDR3, as DNA: TGTCCCACCAGCAGATTCTCCAGCGGGAGTGGCTCCTACAATGAGCAGTTCTTC.

The chain recombines TRBV19 with TRBJ2-4; 11 bases align to TRBD2. J lost 9 bases, V lost 3 bases, and 7 bases had no gene match. This CDR3 spans 15 amino acids. The V gene's germline CDR1 is LNHDA and CDR2 SQIVND (reference sequence). The CDR3 loop is CASSIPGLAVGIQYF. CDR3 DNA: TGTGCCAGTAGTATCCCGGGACTAGCGGTCGGCATTCAGTACTTC.

In its sample, this clonotype was seen a few times. The CDR3 nucleotides read TGTGCCACGACGAAGGGGGTAGCGGGAAGGAACACCGGGGAGCTGTTTTTT. Translation: CATTKGVAGRNTGELFF. This chain links TRBV24-1 with TRBJ2-2; 8 bases match TRBD2. In germline, CDR1 is KGHDR, CDR2 SFDVKD. Losses at the gene ends were 10 bases for V and 1 base for J; bases not matched to a gene: 13. CDR3 length: 17 residues.

V is TRBV10-3 and J is TRBJ2-1; D may be TRBD1 (6 bases). The CDR3 is 14 amino acids. Germline V CDR1 and CDR2: ENHRY, SYGVKD. The ends were cut back, 6 bases at V and 7 bases at J, with 16 bases in the middle. The CDR3 region is CAISQKGVGNEQFF. For the CDR3, the DNA is TGTGCCATCAGCCAGAAGGGGGTTGGGAATGAGCAGTTCTTC.

The CDR3: CSASAGTGDTGELFF. In nucleotides, the CDR3 is TGCAGTGCTTCCGCCGGGACAGGGGACACCGGGGAGCTGTTTTTT. The gene calls are TRBV20-1 and TRBJ2-2, with 10 bases lining up with TRBD1. The CDR3 runs to 15 residues. Germline values: CDR1 DFQATT, CDR2 SNEGSKA (reference sequence). Germline trimming cut 5 bases from V and 3 bases from J; bases unmatched to any gene: 6.

For this clonotype: One base away lies a much larger clone, so this may be a sequencing read error. The rearrangement links TRBV7-2 to TRBJ2-1; 7 bases fit TRBD1. Per germline, CDR1 SGHTA and CDR2 FQGNSA. The CDR3 is 12 residues long. CDR3 DNA: TGTGCCGGCAGCTTACAGGGGATCGAGCAGTTCTTC. Translation: CAGSLQGIEQFF.

This clonotype has just a few counts. The chain recombines TRBV29-1 with TRBJ2-7; D is possibly TRBD1 or TRBD2 (6 bases each). CDR1 and CDR2 from the germline V gene are SQVTM and ANQGSEA. Deletions cut 5 bases from V and 1 base from J, with 12 bases between. The CDR3 covers 13 residues. The CDR3 bases are TGCAGCGTTCTGGAGGGGGGATCCTACGAGCAGTACTTC. This codes for CSVLEGGSYEQYF.

This clonotype was counted a few times. The gene calls are TRBV7-3 and TRBJ2-1, with 10 nucleotides matching TRBD2. Germline CDR1 and CDR2: SGHTA and FQGTGA. After removal of 5 bases from V and 2 bases from J, the junction contained 21 bases not matched to a gene. This CDR3 contains 21 residues. The CDR3: CASSLKASGASGSYAYNEQFF. Written as DNA, the CDR3 is TGTGCCAGCAGCCTAAAAGCCTCCGGGGCTAGCGGGAGTTATGCCTACAATGAGCAGTTCTTC. Based on the CDR3 plus reference TRBV7-3 and TRBJ2-1, the full variable domain is GAGVSQTPSNKVTEKGKYVELRCDPISGHTALYWYRQSLGQGPEFLIYFQGTGAADDSGLPNDRFFAVRPEGSVSTLKIQRTERGDSAVYLCASSLKASGASGSYAYNEQFFGPGTRLTVL.

V and J are TRBV7-9 and TRBJ2-7; D might be TRBD1 (6 bases). The V gene's germline CDR1 is SEHNR and CDR2 FQNEAQ (reference sequence). The V end was cut by 3 bases, the J end by 1 base, with 10 bases between. CDR3 length: 14 amino acids. Here the CDR3 DNA reads TGTGCCAGCAGCTTTGGGACACCATCCTACGAGCAGTACTTC. It codes for CASSFGTPSYEQYF.

This clonotype was counted only a few times. The rearrangement joins TRBV5-6 to TRBJ2-6; D unresolved. This CDR3 contains 16 residues. The germline V gene encodes CDR1 SGHDT and CDR2 YYEEEE. Trimming took off 1 base at V and 0 bases at J, with 8 bases between the two ends. Here the CDR3 reads CASSLTRYSGANVLTF. The CDR3 DNA follows: TGTGCCAGCAGCTTGACTCGCTACTCTGGGGCCAACGTCCTGACTTTC.

This clonotype was counted only a few times. CDR3 sequence reads: CASSLAAGGFLAFF. In DNA form, the CDR3 reads TGCGCCAGCAGCTTGGCTGCAGGGGGCTTTTTAGCTTTCTTT. V and J are TRBV5-1 and TRBJ1-1; TRBD1 agrees at 8 bases. From germline, CDR1 is SGHRS and CDR2 YFSETQ. CDR3 length: 14 amino acids. Unmatched junction bases numbered 8, after V lost 0 bases and J lost 10 bases.

The V call is TRBV6-1, the J call TRBJ2-7; the match to TRBD1 covers 10 bases. This CDR3 comprises 14 residues. V lost 10 bases, J lost 4 bases, and 10 bases stayed unmatched. Germline assignment: CDR1 MNHNS and CDR2 SASEGT. The CDR3 reads CATTPRDRGYEQYF. The CDR3 DNA sequence: TGTGCCACCACACCACGGGACAGGGGTTACGAGCAGTACTTC.

This clonotype has more than one count but fewer than ten. J is TRBJ1-6 and V is TRBV20-1, with D perhaps TRBD1 (5 bases). The germline V and J ends were trimmed by 6 bases and 6 bases, with 18 bases remaining between them. Germline V gene sequence: CDR1 DFQATT, CDR2 SNEGSKA (reference sequence). This CDR3 has 15 amino acids. DNA for the CDR3: TGCAGTGCCCGGCAAACGGGGGGGATTAATTCACCCCTCCACTTT. The encoded protein is CSARQTGGINSPLHF.

The V call is TRBV5-1, the J call TRBJ2-4; D unresolved. This CDR3 has 16 residues. CDR1 SGHRS and CDR2 YFSETQ come from the germline V gene. V lost 4 bases and J 1 base, leaving 15 bases between the germline ends. CDR3 coding DNA: TGCGCCAGCAGCCCCCCCGGTCCTGCGGCCAAAAACATTCAGTACTTC. Its protein product is CASSPPGPAAKNIQYF.

The V and J genes are TRBV12-3 or TRBV12-4 and TRBJ2-5, with 8 positions matching TRBD1. J was trimmed by 2 bases and V by 3 bases; bases with no gene match: 5. CDR3 length: 15 residues. The CDR3: CASSLTGATQETQYF. CDR3 DNA: TGTGCCAGCAGTTTGACAGGGGCTACACAAGAGACCCAGTACTTC.

This clonotype was detected a few times. The V and J genes are TRBV7-2 and TRBJ2-3, with D possibly TRBD2 on 5 matching bases. Trimming left V 5 bases short and J 7 bases short, with 16 bases between. Germline loops: CDR1 SGHTA, CDR2 FQGNSA. This CDR3 contains 14 residues. DNA of the CDR3: TGTGCCAGCAGCCCGGGTAACTTCGGGAATACGCAGTATTTT. As protein: CASSPGNFGNTQYF.